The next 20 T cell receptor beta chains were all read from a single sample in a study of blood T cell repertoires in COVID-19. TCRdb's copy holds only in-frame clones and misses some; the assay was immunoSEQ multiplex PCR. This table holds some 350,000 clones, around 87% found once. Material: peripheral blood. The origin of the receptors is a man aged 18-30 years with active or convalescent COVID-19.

CDR3 region: CASSFSSSVDEQFF. The CDR3 DNA reads TGTGCCAGCAGCTTCTCCTCGAGTGTCGATGAGCAGTTCTTC. The gene calls are TRBV28 and TRBJ2-1; D is uncertain. Trimming removed 6 bases at V and 8 bases at J, with 17 bases between. Germline-derived CDR1 and CDR2 are MDHEN and SYDVKM. This CDR3 spans 14 amino acids.

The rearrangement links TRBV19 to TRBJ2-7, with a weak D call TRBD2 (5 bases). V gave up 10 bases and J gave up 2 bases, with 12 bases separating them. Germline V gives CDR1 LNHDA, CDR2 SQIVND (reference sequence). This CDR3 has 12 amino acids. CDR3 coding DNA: TGTGCCACCTTGCGGGCCCCCTACGAGCAGTACTTC. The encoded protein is CATLRAPYEQYF. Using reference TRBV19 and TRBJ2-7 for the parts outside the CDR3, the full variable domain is DGGITQSPKYLFRKEGQNVTLSCEQNLNHDAMYWYRQDPGQGLRLIYYSQIVNDFQKGDIAEGYSVSREKKESFPLTVTSAQKNPTAFYLCATLRAPYEQYFGPGTRLTVT.

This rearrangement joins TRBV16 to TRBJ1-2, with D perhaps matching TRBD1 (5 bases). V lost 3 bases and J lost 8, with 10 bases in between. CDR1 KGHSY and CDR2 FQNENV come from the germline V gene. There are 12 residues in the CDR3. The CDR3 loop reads CASSQAGYGYTF. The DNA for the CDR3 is TGTGCCAGCAGCCAGGCAGGGTACGGCTACACCTTC.

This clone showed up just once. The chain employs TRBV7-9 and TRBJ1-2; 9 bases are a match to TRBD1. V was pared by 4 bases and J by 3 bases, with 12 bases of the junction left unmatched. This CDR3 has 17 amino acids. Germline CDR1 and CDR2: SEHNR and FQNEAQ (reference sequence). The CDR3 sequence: CASSSPFRDREDYGYTF. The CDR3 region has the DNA TGTGCCAGCAGCTCCCCCTTCCGGGACAGGGAGGACTATGGCTACACCTTC.

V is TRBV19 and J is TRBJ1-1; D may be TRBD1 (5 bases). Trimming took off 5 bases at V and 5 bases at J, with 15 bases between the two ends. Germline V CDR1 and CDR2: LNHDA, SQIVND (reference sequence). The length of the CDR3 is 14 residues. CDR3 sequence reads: CASSLLGGETEAFF. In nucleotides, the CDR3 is TGTGCCAGTAGTCTCCTGGGGGGGGAAACTGAAGCTTTCTTT. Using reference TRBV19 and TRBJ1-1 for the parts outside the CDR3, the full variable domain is DGGITQSPKYLFRKEGQNVTLSCEQNLNHDAMYWYRQDPGQGLRLIYYSQIVNDFQKGDIAEGYSVSREKKESFPLTVTSAQKNPTAFYLCASSLLGGETEAFFGQGTRLTVV.

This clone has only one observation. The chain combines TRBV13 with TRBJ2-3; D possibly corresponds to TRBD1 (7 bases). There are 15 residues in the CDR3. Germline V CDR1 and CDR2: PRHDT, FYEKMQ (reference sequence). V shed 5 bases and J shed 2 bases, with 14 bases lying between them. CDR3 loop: CASSPRDRYTDTQYF. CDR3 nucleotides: TGTGCCAGCAGCCCGCGGGACAGATACACAGATACGCAGTATTTT. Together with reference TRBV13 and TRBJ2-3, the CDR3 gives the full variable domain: AAGVIQSPRHLIKEKRETATLKCYPIPRHDTVYWYQQGPGQDPQFLISFYEKMQSDKGSIPDRFSAQQFSDYHSELNMSSLELGDSALYFCASSPRDRYTDTQYFGPGTRLTVL.

The CDR3 sequence: CATCAVAEYGKLFF. In DNA form, the CDR3 reads TGTGCCACCTGTGCGGTGGCCGAATATGGGAAACTGTTTTTT. The chain combines TRBV15 with TRBJ1-4; D gene uncertain. Germline V lookup: CDR1 LNHNV, CDR2 YYDKDF (reference sequence). The CDR3 contains 14 residues. Trimming removed 8 bases at V and 11 bases at J, with 21 bases between.

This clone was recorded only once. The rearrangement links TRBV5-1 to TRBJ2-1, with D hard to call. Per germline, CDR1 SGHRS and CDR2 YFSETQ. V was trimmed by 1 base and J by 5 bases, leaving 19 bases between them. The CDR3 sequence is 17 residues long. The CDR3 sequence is CASSLSRGESEHNEQFF. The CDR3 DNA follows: TGCGCCAGCAGCTTGTCGCGAGGAGAAAGTGAACACAATGAGCAGTTCTTC.

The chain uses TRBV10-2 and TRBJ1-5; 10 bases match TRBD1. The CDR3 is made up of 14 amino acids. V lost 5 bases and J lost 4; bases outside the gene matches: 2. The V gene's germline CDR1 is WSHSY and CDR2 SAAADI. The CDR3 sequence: CASSWTGGNQPQHF. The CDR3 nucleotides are TGCGCCAGCAGTTGGACAGGGGGTAATCAGCCCCAGCATTTT.

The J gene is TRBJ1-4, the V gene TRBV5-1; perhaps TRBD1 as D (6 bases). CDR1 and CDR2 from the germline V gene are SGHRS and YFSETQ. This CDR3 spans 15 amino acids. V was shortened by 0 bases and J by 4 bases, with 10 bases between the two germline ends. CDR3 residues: CASSLDREINEKLFF. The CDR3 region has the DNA TGCGCCAGCAGCTTGGACAGGGAGATTAATGAAAAACTGTTTTTT.

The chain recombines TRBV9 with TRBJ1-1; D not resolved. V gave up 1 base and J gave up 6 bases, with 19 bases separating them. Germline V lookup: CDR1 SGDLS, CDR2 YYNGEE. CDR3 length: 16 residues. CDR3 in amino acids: CASSVSFGLSRAEAFF. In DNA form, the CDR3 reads TGTGCCAGCAGCGTATCATTTGGACTTAGTCGGGCTGAAGCTTTCTTT.

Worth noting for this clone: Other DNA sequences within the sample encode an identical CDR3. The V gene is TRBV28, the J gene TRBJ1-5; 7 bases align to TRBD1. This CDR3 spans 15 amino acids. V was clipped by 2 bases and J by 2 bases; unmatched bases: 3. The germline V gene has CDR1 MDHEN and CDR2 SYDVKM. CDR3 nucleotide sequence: TGTGCCAGCAGTTTAACAGGGGCACGCAATCAGCCCCAGCATTTT. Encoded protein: CASSLTGARNQPQHF.

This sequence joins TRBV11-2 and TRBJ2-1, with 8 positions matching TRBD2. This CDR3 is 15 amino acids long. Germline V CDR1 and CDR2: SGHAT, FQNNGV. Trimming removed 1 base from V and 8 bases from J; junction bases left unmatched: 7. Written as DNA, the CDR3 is TGTGCCAGCAGCTTAGTCTTGCGGGGGGAGGATGAGCAGTTCTTC. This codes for CASSLVLRGEDEQFF. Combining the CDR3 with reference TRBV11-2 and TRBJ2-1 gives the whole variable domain EAGVAQSPRYKIIEKRQSVAFWCNPISGHATLYWYQQILGQGPKLLIQFQNNGVVDDSQLPKDRFSAERLKGVDSTLKIQPAKLEDSAVYLCASSLVLRGEDEQFFGPGTRLTVL.

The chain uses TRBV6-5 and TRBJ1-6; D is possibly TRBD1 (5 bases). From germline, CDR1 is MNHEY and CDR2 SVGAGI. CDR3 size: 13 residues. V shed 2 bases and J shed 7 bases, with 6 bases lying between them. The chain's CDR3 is CASSYRGNSPLHF. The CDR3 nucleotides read TGTGCCAGCAGTTACAGGGGAAATTCACCCCTCCACTTT.

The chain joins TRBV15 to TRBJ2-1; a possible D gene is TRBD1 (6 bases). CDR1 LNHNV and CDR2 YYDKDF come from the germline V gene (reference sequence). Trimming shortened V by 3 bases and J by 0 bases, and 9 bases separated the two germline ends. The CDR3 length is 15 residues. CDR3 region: CATSRLGGSYNEQFF. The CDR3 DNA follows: TGTGCCACCAGCAGGCTAGGGGGCTCCTACAATGAGCAGTTCTTC.

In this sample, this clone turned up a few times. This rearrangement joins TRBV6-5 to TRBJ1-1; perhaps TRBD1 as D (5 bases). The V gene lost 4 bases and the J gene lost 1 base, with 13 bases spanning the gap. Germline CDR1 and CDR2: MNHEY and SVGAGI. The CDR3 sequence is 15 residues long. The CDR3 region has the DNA TGTGCCAGCAGTTCACGATTGACAGCGAACACTGAAGCTTTCTTT. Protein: CASSSRLTANTEAFF.

The CDR3 region is CATAGMGLRADTQYF. In DNA form, the CDR3 reads TGTGCCACCGCCGGGATGGGCCTAAGGGCAGATACGCAGTATTTT. V is TRBV2 and J is TRBJ2-3; weak D call: TRBD2 (5 bases). The V end was cut by 10 bases, the J end by 4 bases, with 21 bases between. CDR1 SNHLY and CDR2 FYNNEI come from the germline V gene. The CDR3 spans 15 residues.

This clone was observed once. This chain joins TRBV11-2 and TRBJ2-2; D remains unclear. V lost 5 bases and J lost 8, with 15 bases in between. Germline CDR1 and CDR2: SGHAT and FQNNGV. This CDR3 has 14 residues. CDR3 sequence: CASSLFLDGGELFF. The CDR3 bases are TGTGCCAGCAGCCTCTTTCTAGACGGGGGGGAGCTGTTTTTT.

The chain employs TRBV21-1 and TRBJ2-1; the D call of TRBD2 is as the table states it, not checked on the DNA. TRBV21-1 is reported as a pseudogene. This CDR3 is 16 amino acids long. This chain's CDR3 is CASSKTLAGGSCGQFF. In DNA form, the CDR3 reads TGTGCCAGCAGCAAAACACTAGCGGGGGGTTCTTGTGGGCAGTTCTTC.

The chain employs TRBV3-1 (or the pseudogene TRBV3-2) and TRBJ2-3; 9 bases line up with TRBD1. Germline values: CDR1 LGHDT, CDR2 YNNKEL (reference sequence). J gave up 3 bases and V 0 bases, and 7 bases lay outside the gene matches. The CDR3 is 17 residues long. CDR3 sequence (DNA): TGTGCCAGCAGCCAAGATCCTCCGGGACAGGGTACAGATACGCAGTATTTT. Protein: CASSQDPPGQGTDTQYF.